One and the same sample provided the 18 T cell receptor beta chains below, sequenced in a study of T cell repertoires in cytomegalovirus infection (dated by TCRdb to about 2019). Their antigen targets remain unknown. Data came from an Illumina HiSeq 1500. TCRdb trimmed public reads at Q25 via fastp, called clones via MiXCR and kept in-frame beta chains. One record per CDR3 amino acid sequence lists the most common genes and DNA. For this sample the table gives about 890,000 distinct CDR3 sequences, of which 31% were detected only once. The ten largest clones capture under 15% of the sample. Sample treatment or condition, as interpreted from the label and publication: in vitro stimulation with specific CMV peptide epitopes to enrich CMV-specific T cells. The sample consisted of cultured CD8+ T cells from PBMCs, taken from culture after CMV antigen stimulation. These receptors came from a human donor in good health (CMV status not recorded). Some clones in this sample may be carry-over from other donors' samples.

This clonotype was observed a few times. The chain employs TRBV7-9 and TRBJ2-5; 7 bases line up with TRBD1. The CDR3 is 15 residues long. CDR1 SEHNR and CDR2 FQNEAQ come from the germline V gene (reference sequence). After removal of 6 bases from V and 1 base from J, the junction contained 8 bases not matched to a gene. In nucleotides, the CDR3 is TGTGCCAGCAGACCCGTTGAGGGGGCCCAAGAGACCCAGTACTTC. Translation gives CASRPVEGAQETQYF.

This clonotype has at least ten counts. The junction differs from germline at one of its ends, possibly a read error. The chain is built from TRBV12-3 or TRBV12-4 and TRBJ1-5, with TRBD1 as a possible D gene (5 bases). The CDR3 loop spans 17 amino acids. The CDR3 DNA sequence: TGTGCCAGCAGCTTAGCGGCAGGCAGGGATAGCAATCAGCCCCAGCATTTT. This gives the protein CASSLAAGRDSNQPQHF.

There are a few counts of this clonotype. This chain uses TRBV2 with TRBJ2-1, with D possibly TRBD1 on 5 matching bases. Deletions cut 5 bases from V and 7 bases from J, with 12 bases between. The CDR3 has 13 residues. The germline V gene encodes CDR1 SNHLY and CDR2 FYNNEI. The CDR3 sequence: CASSSIPGNEQFF. CDR3 coding DNA: TGTGCCAGCAGTTCTATCCCAGGGAATGAGCAGTTCTTC. Full variable domain (missing parts from reference TRBV2 and TRBJ2-1): EPEVTQTPSHQVTQMGQEVILRCVPISNHLYFYWYRQILGQKVEFLVSFYNNEISEKSEIFDDQFSVERPDGSNFTLKIRSTKLEDSAMYFCASSSIPGNEQFFGPGTRLTVL.

This chain connects TRBV4-1 to TRBJ2-7; 9 bases match TRBD2. The CDR3 loop spans 15 amino acids. Losses at the gene ends were 1 base for V and 7 bases for J; bases not matched to a gene: 8. Germline CDR1 MGHRA, CDR2 YSYEKL. The CDR3 loop is CASSQGTSDFEEQYF. The CDR3 coding sequence is TGCGCCAGCAGCCAAGGGACTAGCGATTTTGAAGAGCAGTACTTC.

Regarding this clonotype: One junction end disagrees with the germline gene, perhaps due to a read error. The V gene is TRBV7-9, the J gene TRBJ1-1; 7 positions match TRBD1. Germline CDR1 reads SEHNR; CDR2 reads FQNEAQ (reference sequence). The CDR3 is made up of 15 amino acids. The CDR3, as DNA: TGTGCCAACAGCTTAGCGAGGACAGGGAACACTGAAGCTTTCTTT. This translates into CANSLARTGNTEAFF. Full variable domain (outside the CDR3, taken from reference TRBV7-9 and TRBJ1-1): DTGVSQNPRHKITKRGQNVTFRCDPISEHNRLYWYRQTLGQGPEFLTYFQNEAQLEKSRLLSDRFSAERPKGSFSTLEIQRTEQGDSAMYLCANSLARTGNTEAFFGQGTRLTVV.

This clonotype was seen only a few times. This sequence joins TRBV7-6 and TRBJ2-1; 11 positions agree with TRBD2. This CDR3 is built from 15 residues. Germline V gene sequence: CDR1 SGHVS, CDR2 FNYEAQ. Unmatched junction bases numbered 4, after V lost 5 bases and J lost 4 bases. CDR3 sequence: CASSVTSGEYNEQFF. In DNA, the CDR3 is TGTGCCAGCAGCGTGACTAGCGGGGAGTACAATGAGCAGTTCTTC.

This sequence joins TRBV4-1 and TRBJ1-5, with D perhaps TRBD1 (6 bases). V lost 0 bases to trimming and J lost 6 bases, with 15 bases between them. The CDR3 is 16 amino acids. The germline V gene has CDR1 MGHRA and CDR2 YSYEKL. The CDR3, as DNA: TGCGCCAGCAGCCAAGATCAGGCAGGGGCTAGTCAGCCCCAGCATTTT. The encoded protein is CASSQDQAGASQPQHF.

The chain couples TRBV5-6 to TRBJ2-2; possibly TRBD1 or TRBD2 for D (5 bases each). The CDR3 runs 16 residues. The V gene's germline CDR1 is SGHDT and CDR2 YYEEEE. V lost 4 bases and J 3 bases, leaving 16 bases between the germline ends. The CDR3 reads CASSRPVRGDTGELFF. CDR3 nucleotide sequence: TGTGCCAGCAGCCGACCAGTACGAGGGGACACCGGGGAGCTGTTTTTT.

This clonotype has more than one count but fewer than ten. This chain links TRBV25-1 with TRBJ1-1; 10 bases map to TRBD1. The junction had 4 bases not matched to a gene; V was cut back by 3 bases and J by 3 bases. In germline, CDR1 is MGHDK, CDR2 SYGVNS. The CDR3 length is 15 residues. CDR3 sequence reads: CASSDPGQGDTEAFF. Written as DNA, the CDR3 is TGTGCCAGCAGTGATCCCGGACAGGGGGACACTGAAGCTTTCTTT.

This chain links TRBV6-6 with TRBJ2-7, with D unclear. Trimming took off 1 base at V and 2 bases at J, with 9 bases between the two ends. Germline V gene sequence: CDR1 MNHNY, CDR2 SVGAGI (reference sequence). This CDR3 comprises 14 residues. The CDR3 loop is CASSYYGSTYEQYF. CDR3 nucleotides: TGTGCCAGCAGTTACTACGGCAGCACCTACGAGCAGTACTTC.

The genes are TRBV29-1 and TRBJ2-6; no definite D call. The germline V and J ends were trimmed by 3 bases and 1 base, with 7 bases remaining between them. Germline assignment: CDR1 SQVTM and CDR2 ANQGSEA. This CDR3 is built from 14 residues. CDR3 loop: CSVEGFSGANVLTF. The CDR3 region has the DNA TGCAGCGTTGAGGGCTTTTCTGGGGCCAACGTCCTGACTTTC.

The chain recombines TRBV6-1 with TRBJ2-2, with TRBD2 as a possible D gene (6 bases). Looked up from germline, CDR1 is MNHNS and CDR2 is SASEGT. CDR3 length equals 13 residues. V lost 6 bases and J 4 bases, leaving 9 bases between the germline ends. In DNA, the CDR3 is TGTGCCAGCAGCAGACTAGTCACCGGGGAGCTGTTTTTT. It codes for CASSRLVTGELFF.

The chain links TRBV6-5 to TRBJ2-2; D could derive from TRBD1 or TRBD2 (5 bases each). The CDR3 has 15 amino acids. V was cut by 7 bases and J by 3 bases, with 15 bases left in between. Germline V gene sequence: CDR1 MNHEY, CDR2 SVGAGI. This CDR3 is CASTPGQGYTGELFF. The CDR3 DNA is TGTGCCAGCACCCCGGGGCAGGGTTACACCGGGGAGCTGTTTTTT.

This clonotype was counted between two and nine times. The V and J genes are TRBV5-6 and TRBJ1-1, with no clear D. Per germline, CDR1 SGHDT and CDR2 YYEEEE. The CDR3 has 14 amino acids. V was pared by 2 bases and J by 0 bases, with 8 bases between. For the CDR3, the DNA is TGTGCCAGCAGCTTCTCGATTATGAACACTGAAGCTTTCTTT. This encodes CASSFSIMNTEAFF.

This clonotype appeared a few times. This chain uses TRBV7-8 with TRBJ2-5, with D perhaps matching TRBD1 (7 bases). Germline lookup yields CDR1 SGHVS and CDR2 FQNEAQ. V lost 4 bases to trimming and J lost 5 bases, with 17 bases between them. This CDR3 region has 15 residues. Written as DNA, the CDR3 is TGTGCCAGCAGCTCCCCGGACAGGAGGGGGGAGACCCAGTACTTC. It is translated as CASSSPDRRGETQYF.

V and J are TRBV20-1 and TRBJ1-5; D is possibly TRBD1 (5 bases). The V end lost 4 bases, the J end lost 6 bases, and 13 bases lay between the germline ends. The CDR3 totals 13 residues. Germline CDR1 reads DFQATT; CDR2 reads SNEGSKA (reference sequence). CDR3 bases: TGCAGTGCTACAACAGGTCACAGTCAGCCCCAGCATTTT. Its protein is CSATTGHSQPQHF.

This clonotype was observed a few times. CDR3 coding DNA: TGTGCCAGCAGCCTGGGACCTGGGGGGACCCAGTACTTC. It is translated as CASSLGPGGTQYF. This chain joins TRBV7-6 and TRBJ2-5, with D perhaps being TRBD1 or TRBD2 (5 bases each). Trimming took 5 bases from V and 7 from J, leaving 14 bases between them. The CDR3 is made up of 13 amino acids. Germline V gene lookup returns CDR1 SGHVS and CDR2 FNYEAQ.

The CDR3 region is CSVEDRASLNTEAFF. The CDR3 DNA reads as TGCAGCGTTGAAGATCGGGCCAGTCTGAACACTGAAGCTTTCTTT. The rearrangement uses TRBV29-1 and TRBJ1-1; D gene uncertain. The V end was cut by 0 bases, the J end by 0 bases, with 11 bases between. The V gene's germline CDR1 is SQVTM and CDR2 ANQGSEA. There are 15 residues in the CDR3. Supplemented by reference TRBV29-1 and TRBJ1-1, the full variable domain reads SAVISQKPSRDICQRGTSLTIQCQVDSQVTMMFWYRQQPGQSLTLIATANQGSEATYESGFVIDKFPISRPNLTFSTLTVSNMSPEDSSIYLCSVEDRASLNTEAFFGQGTRLTVV.